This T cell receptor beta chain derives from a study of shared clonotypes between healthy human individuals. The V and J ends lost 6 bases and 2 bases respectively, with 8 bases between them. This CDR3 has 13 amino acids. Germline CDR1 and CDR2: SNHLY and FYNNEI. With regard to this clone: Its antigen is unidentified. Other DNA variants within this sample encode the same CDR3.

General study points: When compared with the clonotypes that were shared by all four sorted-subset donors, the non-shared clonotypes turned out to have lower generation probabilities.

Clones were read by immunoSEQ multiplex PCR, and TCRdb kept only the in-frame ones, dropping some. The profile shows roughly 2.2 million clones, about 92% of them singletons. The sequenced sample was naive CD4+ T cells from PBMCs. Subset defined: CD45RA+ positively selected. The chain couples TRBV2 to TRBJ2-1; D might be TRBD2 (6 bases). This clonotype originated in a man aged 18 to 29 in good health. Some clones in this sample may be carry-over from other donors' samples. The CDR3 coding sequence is TGTGCCAGCAGCCGGGGGACCTACAATGAGCAGTTCTTC. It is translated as CASSRGTYNEQFF.